This record looks at one T cell receptor (beta chain) sequence and its context. There is no known antigen for this receptor. No base qualities exist here, and no much larger clone lies one base off it. Libraries were built with 5' RACE. The sequencer listed for this sample is Illumina HiSeq 2000. A universal primer binding site was added through template switching, and the final cDNA carried a unique molecular identifier so that TCR cDNA molecules could be counted accurately. First-strand cDNA for TCR alpha and beta chains was synthesized from specific primers in the conserved constant-segment region. To control for contamination, every cDNA library carried two barcodes: a SMART-Mk sample barcode plus Illumina barcodes. TruSeq adapter sequences, together with Illumina sample barcodes, were added in two successive PCR steps. The TCR alpha and beta cDNA libraries were sequenced on the Illumina HiSeq platform using custom primers. The original pipeline was this. Raw reads were processed with MiGEC to extract unique molecular identifiers, and MiXCR was used to determine CDR3 positions. For each individual, recombination models were inferred using an EM algorithm with the repgenHMM and IGoR tools. Shared clonotypes were analyzed with the tcR package in R, and sharing was normalized by the product of cloneset sizes. To study raw recombination free of thymic and clonal selection effects, out-of-frame nonproductive sequences were analyzed. In-frame beta chains were kept once TCRdb had trimmed the public reads at Q25 with fastp and called clones with MiXCR. All rows with the same CDR3 protein become a single entry with the most common DNA and genes. Here the V and J calls rest on TCRdb's processing, not on the authors' analysis. The sample includes some 1,700,000 distinct CDR3 sequences, with about 30% observed a single time. About 0.27% of the sample belongs to the ten largest clones.

CDR1 and CDR2 are drawn from the germline V gene (reference sequence): DFQATT, SNEGSKA. Including cysteine and phenylalanine, the CDR3 has 12 amino acids. Only the CDR3 portion is preserved as DNA: 36 bases, with reading frame beginning at the first base. The entry originates in a study of identical twins (dated by TCRdb to about 2016). In the study overall: To test whether fetal clonotypes persist, this study deep-sequenced TCR alpha and beta repertoires from monozygotic twins, from unrelated adults of various ages, and from cord blood. To rule out contamination, replicate twin experiments were performed at different times with different library preparation protocols.

Study-wide findings and limitations: Fewer insertions were carried by abundant cord blood beta clonotypes; a weaker similar trend was observed in young adult naive repertoires, while no such trend was observed in memory repertoires. Conclusions relied on cross-sectional statistical analysis, since the same donors could not be followed over many years. Excess twin sharing in beta out-of-frame sequences was weaker because fewer shared sequences lowered the signal-to-noise ratio. Compared with coincidental sharing between unrelated individuals, out-of-frame TCR alpha sequences shared between twins showed an excess of sequences with low generation probability. Out-of-frame TCR alpha sharing in monozygotic twins was systematically underestimated by recombination models, whereas sharing between unrelated individuals was in agreement with the recombination models. Zero-insertion analyses could be partly confounded by invariant T cells such as MAIT and iNKT, although diverse VJ usage argued against such confounding for most clonotypes.

Every donor was a healthy Caucasian. Material: cord blood. The receptor chain draws on TRBV20-1 and TRBJ1-4; a confident D gene designation cannot be given. The TCR sequence derives from a newborn girl in good health. Here is the DNA: TGCAGCGTCGGGAGGGCCGGTGAAAAACTGTTTTTT. Its amino acids are CSVGRAGEKLFF.